This T cell receptor beta chain came from a study of blood T cell repertoires in COVID-19. V was pared by 4 bases and J by 6 bases, with 12 bases between. The CDR3 has 13 amino acids. Germline values: CDR1 SNHLY, CDR2 FYNNEI. The repertoire was sequenced with immunoSEQ multiplex PCR; TCRdb's copy has only in-frame clones and lacks some. The data show 55,000 to 75,000 clones, around 79% seen once. Sequencing was carried out using peripheral blood. This TCR was recovered from a man in his 60s with acute or convalescent COVID-19. V usage is TRBV2 and J usage is TRBJ1-2; D not resolved. CDR3 protein: CASSGTYGNGYTF. CDR3 nucleotide sequence: TGTGCCAGCAGTGGGACCTACGGGAATGGCTACACCTTC.